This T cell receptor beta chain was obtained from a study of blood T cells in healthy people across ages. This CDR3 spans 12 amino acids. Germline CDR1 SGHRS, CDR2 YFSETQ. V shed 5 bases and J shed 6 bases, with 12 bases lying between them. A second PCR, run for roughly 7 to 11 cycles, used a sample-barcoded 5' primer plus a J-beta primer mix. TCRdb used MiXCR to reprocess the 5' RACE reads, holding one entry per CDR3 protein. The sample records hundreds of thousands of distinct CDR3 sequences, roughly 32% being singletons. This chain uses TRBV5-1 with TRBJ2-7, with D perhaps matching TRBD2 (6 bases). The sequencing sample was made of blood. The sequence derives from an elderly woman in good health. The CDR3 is CASSSGGTEQYF. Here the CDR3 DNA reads TGCGCCAGCAGTTCGGGCGGGACCGAGCAGTACTTC.